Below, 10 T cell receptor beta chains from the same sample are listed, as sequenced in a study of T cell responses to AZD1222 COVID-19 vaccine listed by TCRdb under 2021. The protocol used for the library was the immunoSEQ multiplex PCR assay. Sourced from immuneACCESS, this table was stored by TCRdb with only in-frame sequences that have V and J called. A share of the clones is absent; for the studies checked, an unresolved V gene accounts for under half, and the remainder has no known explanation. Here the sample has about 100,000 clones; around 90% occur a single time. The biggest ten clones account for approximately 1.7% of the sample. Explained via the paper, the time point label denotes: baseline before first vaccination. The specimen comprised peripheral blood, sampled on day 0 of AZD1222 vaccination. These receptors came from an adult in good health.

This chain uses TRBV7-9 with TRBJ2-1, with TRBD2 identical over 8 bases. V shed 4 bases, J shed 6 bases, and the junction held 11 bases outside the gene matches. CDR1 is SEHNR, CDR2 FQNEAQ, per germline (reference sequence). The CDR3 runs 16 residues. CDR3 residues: CASSSAGSGSGNEQFF. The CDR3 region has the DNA TGTGCCAGCAGCTCCGCCGGGAGCGGGAGCGGCAATGAGCAGTTCTTC.

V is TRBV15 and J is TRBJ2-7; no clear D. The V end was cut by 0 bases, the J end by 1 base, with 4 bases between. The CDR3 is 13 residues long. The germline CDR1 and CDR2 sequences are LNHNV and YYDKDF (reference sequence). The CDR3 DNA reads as TGTGCCACCAGCAGAGAAAGGTCCTACGAGCAGTACTTC. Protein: CATSRERSYEQYF.

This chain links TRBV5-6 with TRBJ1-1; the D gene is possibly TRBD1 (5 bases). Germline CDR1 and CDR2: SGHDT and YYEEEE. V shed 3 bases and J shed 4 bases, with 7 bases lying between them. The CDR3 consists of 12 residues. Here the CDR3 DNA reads TGTGCCAGCAGCTGGGGCCGCACTGAAGCTTTCTTT. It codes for CASSWGRTEAFF.

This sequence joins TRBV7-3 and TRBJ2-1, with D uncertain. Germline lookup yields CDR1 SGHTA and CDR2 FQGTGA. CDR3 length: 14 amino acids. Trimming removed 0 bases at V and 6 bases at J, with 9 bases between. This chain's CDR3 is CASSLTVSPNEQFF. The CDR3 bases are TGTGCCAGCAGCTTAACGGTCAGCCCCAATGAGCAGTTCTTC.

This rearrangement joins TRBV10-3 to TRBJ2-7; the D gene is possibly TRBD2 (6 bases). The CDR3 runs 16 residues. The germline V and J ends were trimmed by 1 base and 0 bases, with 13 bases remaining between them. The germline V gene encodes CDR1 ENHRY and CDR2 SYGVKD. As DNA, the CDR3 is TGTGCCATCAGTGAGTTGGGGAGGACAAGCTCCTACGAGCAGTACTTC. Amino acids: CAISELGRTSSYEQYF.

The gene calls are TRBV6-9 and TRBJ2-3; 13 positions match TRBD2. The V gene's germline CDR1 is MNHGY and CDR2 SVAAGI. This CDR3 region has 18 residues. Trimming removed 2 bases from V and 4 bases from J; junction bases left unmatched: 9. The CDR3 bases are TGTGCCAGCAGTTATCCCTGCGGACTAGCGGGAGAAGCAGATACGCAGTATTTT. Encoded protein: CASSYPCGLAGEADTQYF.

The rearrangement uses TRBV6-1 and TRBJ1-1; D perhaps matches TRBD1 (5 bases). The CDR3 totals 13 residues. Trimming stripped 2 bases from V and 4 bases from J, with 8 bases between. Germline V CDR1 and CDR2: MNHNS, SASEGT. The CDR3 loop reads CASSEWDSTEAFF. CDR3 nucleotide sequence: TGTGCCAGCAGTGAATGGGACTCCACTGAAGCTTTCTTT.

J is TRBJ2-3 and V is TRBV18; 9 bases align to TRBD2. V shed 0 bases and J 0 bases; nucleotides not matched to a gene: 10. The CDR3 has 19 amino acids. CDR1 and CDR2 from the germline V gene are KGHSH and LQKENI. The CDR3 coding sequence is TGTGCCAGCTCACCACCGGTAGGACTAGCGTTCACTAGCACAGATACGCAGTATTTT. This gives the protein CASSPPVGLAFTSTDTQYF.

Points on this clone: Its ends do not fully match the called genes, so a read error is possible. The CDR3 reads CASSLAGASSHNSPLHF. Here the CDR3 DNA reads TGTGCCAGCAGTTTAGCAGGAGCCAGCTCCCATAATTCACCCCTCCACTTT. The chain has TRBV28 and TRBJ1-6; unclear D gene. Germline lookup yields CDR1 MDHEN and CDR2 SYDVKM. The CDR3 runs to 17 residues.

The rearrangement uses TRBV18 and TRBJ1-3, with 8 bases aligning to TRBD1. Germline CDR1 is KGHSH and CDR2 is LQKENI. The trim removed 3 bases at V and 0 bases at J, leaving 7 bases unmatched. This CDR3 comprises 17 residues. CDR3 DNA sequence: TGTGCCAGCTCACCTCTTCCTGGACAGGGCTCTGGAAACACCATATATTTT. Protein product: CASSPLPGQGSGNTIYF.